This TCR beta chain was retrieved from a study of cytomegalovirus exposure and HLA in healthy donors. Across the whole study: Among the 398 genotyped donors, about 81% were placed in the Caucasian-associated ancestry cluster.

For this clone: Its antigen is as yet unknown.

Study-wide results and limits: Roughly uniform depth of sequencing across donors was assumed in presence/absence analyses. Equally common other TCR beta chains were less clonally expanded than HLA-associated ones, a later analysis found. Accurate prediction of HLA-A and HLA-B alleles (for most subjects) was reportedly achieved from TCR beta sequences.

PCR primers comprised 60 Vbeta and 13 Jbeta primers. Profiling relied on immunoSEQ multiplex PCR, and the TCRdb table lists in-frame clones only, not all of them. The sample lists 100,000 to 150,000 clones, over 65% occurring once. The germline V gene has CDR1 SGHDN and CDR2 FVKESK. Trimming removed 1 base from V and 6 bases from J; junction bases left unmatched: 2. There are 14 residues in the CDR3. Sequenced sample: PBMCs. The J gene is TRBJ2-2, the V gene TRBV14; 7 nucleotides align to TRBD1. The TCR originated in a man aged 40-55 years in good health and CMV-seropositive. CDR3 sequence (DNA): TGTGCCAGCAGCCAAGCAACAGGGGCCGGGGAGCTGTTTTTT. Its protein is CASSQATGAGELFF.